These 8 T cell receptor beta chains originate from one sample sequenced in a study of T cells after yellow fever vaccination. TCRdb analysed the 5' RACE reads with MiXCR anew, one entry per CDR3 protein. The data contain 300,000 to 450,000 distinct CDR3 sequences, less than 9.5% of them singletons. Sequenced material: PBMCs, taken about 49 days after the first yellow fever vaccination. The receptors were gathered from a young man who received the YFV17D yellow fever vaccine.

The rearrangement joins TRBV7-9 to TRBJ2-1, with unresolved D. Trimming removed 5 bases from V and 6 bases from J, with 14 bases in between. The CDR3 contains 14 residues. The germline CDR1 and CDR2 sequences are SEHNR and FQNEAQ (reference sequence). CDR3 coding DNA: TGTGCCAGCAGCCTACTTTATTTGGGCAATGAGCAGTTCTTC. Residues: CASSLLYLGNEQFF.

This sequence joins TRBV7-2 and TRBJ2-5, with D uncertain. CDR3 length equals 15 residues. V lost 0 bases and J lost 0, with 8 bases in between. Germline values: CDR1 SGHTA, CDR2 FQGNSA. The CDR3 loop reads CASSLADGDQETQYF. Here the CDR3 DNA reads TGTGCCAGCAGCTTAGCGGACGGAGACCAAGAGACCCAGTACTTC.

Only a few counts were recorded for this clonotype. This CDR3 is CASSSRGVGTDTQYF. CDR3 sequence (DNA): TGCGCCAGCAGTTCCAGGGGGGTGGGGACAGATACGCAGTATTTT. The chain couples TRBV23-1 to TRBJ2-3, with a possible D match to TRBD1 (7 bases). TRBV23-1 is an ORF, with its function uncertain. CDR3 size: 15 residues. Trimming left V 5 bases short and J 3 bases short, with 15 bases between.

J is TRBJ2-7 and V is TRBV5-1; TRBD1 aligns across 9 bases. The CDR3 sequence is 16 residues long. V lost 0 bases to trimming and J lost 5 bases; unmatched junction nucleotides: 9. Germline CDR1 is SGHRS and CDR2 is YFSETQ. The CDR3 DNA sequence: TGCGCCAGCAGCTTGGCCTTGGGACAGGGTGTCAACGAGCAGTACTTC. The encoded protein is CASSLALGQGVNEQYF.

In this sample, this clonotype turned up a few times. The J gene is TRBJ1-6, the V gene TRBV20-1; 9 nucleotides agree with TRBD1. The CDR3 extends over 14 amino acids. Looked up from germline, CDR1 is DFQATT and CDR2 is SNEGSKA (reference sequence). Trimming cost V 0 bases and J 9 bases; bases outside gene matches: 3. The CDR3 DNA follows: TGCAGTGCTAGAGAGGGACAGGGTTTTTCACCCCTCCACTTT. Translating gives CSAREGQGFSPLHF.

The chain joins TRBV4-3 to TRBJ1-3, with D unclear. Germline CDR1 LGHNA, CDR2 YSLEER. Trimming took 2 bases from V and 0 from J, leaving 8 bases between them. The CDR3 contains 15 residues. CDR3 coding DNA: TGCGCCAGCAGCCAAACAGTCCGCTCTGGAAACACCATATATTTT. Amino acid sequence: CASSQTVRSGNTIYF.

This clonotype appeared a few times. This chain joins TRBV6-1 and TRBJ2-5; perhaps TRBD1 as D (6 bases). Germline V CDR1 and CDR2: MNHNS, SASEGT. The CDR3 runs to 14 residues. V was shortened by 5 bases and J by 7 bases, with 17 bases between the two germline ends. CDR3 residues: CASSRQDYDRTQYF. In DNA, the CDR3 is TGTGCCAGCAGTCGACAGGATTATGATCGGACCCAGTACTTC.

This clonotype was counted only a few times. The chain has TRBV19 and TRBJ1-5; D perhaps matches TRBD1 (5 bases). CDR3 size: 13 residues. The germline V and J ends were trimmed by 3 bases and 7 bases, with 10 bases remaining between them. The germline V gene has CDR1 LNHDA and CDR2 SQIVND (reference sequence). DNA of the CDR3: TGTGCCAGTAGTATGACAGTCCAACAGCCCCAGCATTTT. This codes for CASSMTVQQPQHF. Combining the CDR3 with reference TRBV19 and TRBJ1-5 gives the whole variable domain DGGITQSPKYLFRKEGQNVTLSCEQNLNHDAMYWYRQDPGQGLRLIYYSQIVNDFQKGDIAEGYSVSREKKESFPLTVTSAQKNPTAFYLCASSMTVQQPQHFGDGTRLSIL.